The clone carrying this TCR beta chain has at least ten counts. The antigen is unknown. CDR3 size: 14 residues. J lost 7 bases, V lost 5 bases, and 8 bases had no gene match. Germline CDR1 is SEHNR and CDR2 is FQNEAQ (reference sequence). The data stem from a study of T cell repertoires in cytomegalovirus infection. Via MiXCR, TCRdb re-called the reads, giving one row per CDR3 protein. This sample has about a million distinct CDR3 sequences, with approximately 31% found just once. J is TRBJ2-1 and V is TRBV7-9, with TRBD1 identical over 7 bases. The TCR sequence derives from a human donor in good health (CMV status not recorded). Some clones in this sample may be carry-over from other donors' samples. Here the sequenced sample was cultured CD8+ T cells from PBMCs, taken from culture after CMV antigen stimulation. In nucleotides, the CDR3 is TGTGCCAGCAGCCCGAGGGACAGTTATAATGAGCAGTTCTTC. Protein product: CASSPRDSYNEQFF.